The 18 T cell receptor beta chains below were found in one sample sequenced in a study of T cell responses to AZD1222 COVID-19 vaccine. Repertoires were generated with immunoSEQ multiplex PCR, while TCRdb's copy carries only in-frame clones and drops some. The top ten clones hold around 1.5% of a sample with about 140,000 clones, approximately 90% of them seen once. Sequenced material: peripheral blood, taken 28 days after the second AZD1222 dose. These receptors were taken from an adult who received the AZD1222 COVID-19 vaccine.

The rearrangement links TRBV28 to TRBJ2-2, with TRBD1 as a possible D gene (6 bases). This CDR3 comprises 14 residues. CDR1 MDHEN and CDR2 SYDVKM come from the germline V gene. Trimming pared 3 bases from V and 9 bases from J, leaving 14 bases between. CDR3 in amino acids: CASSFRGGLRELFF. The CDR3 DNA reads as TGTGCCAGCAGTTTCCGAGGGGGATTGAGGGAGCTGTTTTTT.

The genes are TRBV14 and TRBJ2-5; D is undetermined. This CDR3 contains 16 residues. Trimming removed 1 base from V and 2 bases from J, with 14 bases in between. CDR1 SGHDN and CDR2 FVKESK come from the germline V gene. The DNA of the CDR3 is TGTGCCAGCAGCCAAGTCCCAGGTTGGGGACAAGAGACCCAGTACTTC. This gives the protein CASSQVPGWGQETQYF.

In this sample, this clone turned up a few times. The CDR3 bases are TGTGCCAGCAGTTTAGCCGGGACTTACACCGGGGAGCTGTTTTTT. It is translated as CASSLAGTYTGELFF. V is TRBV27 and J is TRBJ2-2, with a possible D match to TRBD2 (6 bases). Germline CDR1 reads MNHEY; CDR2 reads SMNVEV (reference sequence). Trimming pared 2 bases from V and 3 bases from J, leaving 10 bases between. The length of the CDR3 is 15 residues.

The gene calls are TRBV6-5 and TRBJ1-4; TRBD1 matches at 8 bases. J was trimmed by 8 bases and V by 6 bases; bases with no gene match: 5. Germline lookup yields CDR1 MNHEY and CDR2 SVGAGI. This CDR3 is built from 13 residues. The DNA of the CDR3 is TGTGCCAGCAGATTACAGGGGGGCGAAAAACTGTTTTTT. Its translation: CASRLQGGEKLFF.

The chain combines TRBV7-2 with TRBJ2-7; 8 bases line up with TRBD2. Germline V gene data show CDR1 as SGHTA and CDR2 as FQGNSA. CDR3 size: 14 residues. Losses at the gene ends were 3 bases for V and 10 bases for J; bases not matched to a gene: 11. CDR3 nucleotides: TGTGCCAGCAGCTTCGACAGCGGGAGACCTCCTCAGTACTTC. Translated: CASSFDSGRPPQYF.

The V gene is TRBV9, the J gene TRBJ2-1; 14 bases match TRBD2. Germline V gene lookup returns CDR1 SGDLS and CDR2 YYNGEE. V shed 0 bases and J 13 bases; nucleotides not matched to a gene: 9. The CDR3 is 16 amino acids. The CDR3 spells CASSVAPTSGRASQFF. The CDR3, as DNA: TGTGCCAGCAGCGTAGCCCCGACTAGCGGGAGGGCCTCTCAGTTCTTC.

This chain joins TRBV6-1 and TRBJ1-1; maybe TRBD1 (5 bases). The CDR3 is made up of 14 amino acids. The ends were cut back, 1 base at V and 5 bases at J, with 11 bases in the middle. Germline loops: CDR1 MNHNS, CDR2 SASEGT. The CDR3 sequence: CASSEEGRTTEAFF. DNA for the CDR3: TGTGCCAGCAGTGAAGAGGGGAGGACGACTGAAGCTTTCTTT.

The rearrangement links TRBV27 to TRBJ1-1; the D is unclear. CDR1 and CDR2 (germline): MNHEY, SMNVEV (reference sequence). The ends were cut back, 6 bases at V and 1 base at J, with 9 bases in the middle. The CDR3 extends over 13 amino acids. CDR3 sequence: CASSLQQNTEAFF. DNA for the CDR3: TGTGCCAGCAGCCTCCAGCAGAACACTGAAGCTTTCTTT.

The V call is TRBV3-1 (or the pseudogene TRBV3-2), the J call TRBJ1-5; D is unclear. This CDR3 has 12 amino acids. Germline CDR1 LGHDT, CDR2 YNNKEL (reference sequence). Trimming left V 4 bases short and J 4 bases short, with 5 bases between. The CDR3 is CASSLINQPQHF. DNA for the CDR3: TGTGCCAGCAGCCTCATTAATCAGCCCCAGCATTTT.

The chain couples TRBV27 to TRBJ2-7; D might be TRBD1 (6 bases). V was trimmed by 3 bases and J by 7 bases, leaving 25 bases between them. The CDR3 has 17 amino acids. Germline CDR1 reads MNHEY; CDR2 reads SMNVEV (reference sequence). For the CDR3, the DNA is TGTGCCAGCAGTTTGGTCGGCGGGCAGGGGCCCCCTGGGGAGCAGTACTTC. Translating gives CASSLVGGQGPPGEQYF.

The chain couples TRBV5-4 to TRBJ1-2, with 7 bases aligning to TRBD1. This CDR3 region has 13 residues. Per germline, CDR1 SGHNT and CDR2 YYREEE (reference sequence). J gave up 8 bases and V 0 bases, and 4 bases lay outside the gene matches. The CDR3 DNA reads TGTGCCAGCAGCTTGGAAAGGGGGCAAGGCTACACCTTC. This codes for CASSLERGQGYTF.

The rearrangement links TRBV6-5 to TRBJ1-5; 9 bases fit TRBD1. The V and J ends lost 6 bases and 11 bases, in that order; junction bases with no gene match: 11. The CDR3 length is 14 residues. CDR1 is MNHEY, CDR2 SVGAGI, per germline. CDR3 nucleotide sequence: TGTGCCAGCAGGGCCGGGACAGGGTCCCCTACCCAGCATTTT. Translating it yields CASRAGTGSPTQHF.

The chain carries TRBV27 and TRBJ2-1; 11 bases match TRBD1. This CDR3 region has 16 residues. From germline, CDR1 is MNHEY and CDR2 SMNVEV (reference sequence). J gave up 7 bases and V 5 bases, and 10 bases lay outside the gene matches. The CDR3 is CASSILGTGGGNEQFF. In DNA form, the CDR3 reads TGTGCCAGCAGTATCCTGGGGACAGGGGGGGGGAATGAGCAGTTCTTC.

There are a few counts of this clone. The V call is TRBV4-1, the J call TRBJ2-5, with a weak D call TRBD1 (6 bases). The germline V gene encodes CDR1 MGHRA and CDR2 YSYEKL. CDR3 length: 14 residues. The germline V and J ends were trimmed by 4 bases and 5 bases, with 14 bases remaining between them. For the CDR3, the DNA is TGCGCCAGCAGCCGAGTGCAGGGGTTTGAGACCCAGTACTTC. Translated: CASSRVQGFETQYF.

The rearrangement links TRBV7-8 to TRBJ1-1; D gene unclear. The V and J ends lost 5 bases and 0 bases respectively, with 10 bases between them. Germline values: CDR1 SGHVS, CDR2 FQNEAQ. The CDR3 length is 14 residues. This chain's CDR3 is CASSPVGLNTEAFF. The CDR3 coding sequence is TGTGCCAGCAGCCCCGTGGGGTTGAACACTGAAGCTTTCTTT.

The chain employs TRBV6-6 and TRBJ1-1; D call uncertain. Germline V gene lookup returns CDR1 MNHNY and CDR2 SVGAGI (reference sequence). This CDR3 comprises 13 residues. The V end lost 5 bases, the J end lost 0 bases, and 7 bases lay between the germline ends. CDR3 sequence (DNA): TGTGCCAGCAGTGGCGGGATGAACACTGAAGCTTTCTTT. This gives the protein CASSGGMNTEAFF.

The CDR3 region has the DNA TGTGCCAGCAGCCAAAGTAGCGGCACTGAAGCTTTCTTT. This encodes CASSQSSGTEAFF. V gene TRBV3-1 (or the pseudogene TRBV3-2) combines with J gene TRBJ1-1, with D hard to call. The CDR3 contains 13 residues. Germline V gene lookup returns CDR1 LGHDT and CDR2 YNNKEL (reference sequence). V lost 2 bases and J 4 bases, leaving 8 bases between the germline ends.

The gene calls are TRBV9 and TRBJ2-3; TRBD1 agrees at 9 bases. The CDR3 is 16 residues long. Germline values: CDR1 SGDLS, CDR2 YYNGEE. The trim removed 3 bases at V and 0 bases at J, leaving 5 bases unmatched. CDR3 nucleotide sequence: TGTGCCAGCAGCGCCTCCGGGACAGGGAGCACAGATACGCAGTATTTT. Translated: CASSASGTGSTDTQYF.